Below are 18 T cell receptor beta chains sequenced from a single sample in a study of OX40 agonist ivuxolimab in advanced cancers. The repertoire was sequenced with immunoSEQ multiplex PCR; TCRdb's copy has only in-frame clones and lacks some. The table lists approximately 74,000 clones, roughly nine tenths of them singletons. Specimen: CD4+ or CD8+ T cells sorted from blood, collected in a trial of the OX40 agonist ivuxolimab. Source of these receptors: an adult with an advanced solid tumor such as melanoma, head and neck, liver or kidney cancer.

V and J are TRBV20-1 and TRBJ2-7; D uncertain. Deletions cut 1 base from V and 3 bases from J, with 4 bases between. The CDR3 contains 11 residues. From germline, CDR1 is DFQATT and CDR2 SNEGSKA (reference sequence). CDR3 DNA: TGCAGTGCTAGAGCACTCTACGAGCAGTACTTC. It specifies CSARALYEQYF.

This chain joins TRBV9 and TRBJ2-5; weak D call: TRBD2 (5 bases). The CDR3 covers 13 residues. The germline CDR1 and CDR2 sequences are SGDLS and YYNGEE. V dropped 0 bases and J dropped 5 bases, with 8 bases sitting between them. The CDR3 sequence is CASSVDEGETQYF. DNA of the CDR3: TGTGCCAGCAGCGTAGACGAGGGCGAGACCCAGTACTTC.

This clone has a handful of counts. V usage is TRBV19 and J usage is TRBJ2-7; either TRBD1 or TRBD2 may fit D (5 bases each). There are 14 residues in the CDR3. The germline V gene has CDR1 LNHDA and CDR2 SQIVND (reference sequence). The V end was cut by 7 bases, the J end by 4 bases, with 17 bases between. The CDR3 region is CASTPRDRGYEQYF. In DNA, the CDR3 is TGTGCCAGTACCCCACGGGACCGGGGATACGAGCAGTACTTC.

The genes are TRBV6-1 and TRBJ2-1, with no clear D. This CDR3 contains 10 residues. Trimming pared 6 bases from V and 10 bases from J, leaving 7 bases between. The germline V gene has CDR1 MNHNS and CDR2 SASEGT. For the CDR3, the DNA is TGTGCCAGCAGGTTAGGAGAGCAGTTCTTC. It encodes CASRLGEQFF.

V gene TRBV15 combines with J gene TRBJ2-1; D unclear. Per germline, CDR1 LNHNV and CDR2 YYDKDF (reference sequence). V lost 3 bases and J 6 bases, leaving 6 bases between the germline ends. The CDR3 loop spans 12 amino acids. Here the CDR3 reads CATSRDGNEQFF. CDR3 coding DNA: TGTGCCACCAGCAGGGACGGCAATGAGCAGTTCTTC.

The rearrangement links TRBV6-5 to TRBJ2-6; a possible D gene is TRBD1 (6 bases). The CDR3 totals 16 residues. Germline values: CDR1 MNHEY, CDR2 SVGAGI. Trimming removed 2 bases at V and 0 bases at J, with 8 bases between. CDR3 sequence: CASSYRDISGANVLTF. CDR3 DNA sequence: TGTGCCAGCAGTTACAGGGACATCTCTGGGGCCAACGTCCTGACTTTC.

The chain combines TRBV5-1 with TRBJ2-7; D possibly corresponds to TRBD2 (5 bases). The length of the CDR3 is 11 residues. V was shortened by 4 bases and J by 3 bases, with 5 bases between the two germline ends. Germline values: CDR1 SGHRS, CDR2 YFSETQ. Written as DNA, the CDR3 is TGCGCCAGCAGCCGGGACTACGAGCAGTACTTC. Protein: CASSRDYEQYF.

A single count supports this clone. V gene TRBV20-1 combines with J gene TRBJ1-2; D uncertain. The CDR3 is 11 residues long. V was clipped by 3 bases and J by 8 bases, with 10 bases between them. Germline V gene data show CDR1 as DFQATT and CDR2 as SNEGSKA (reference sequence). CDR3 DNA sequence: TGCAGTGCTAGTGCCCCGGCGGGCTACACCTTC. Protein product: CSASAPAGYTF.

J is TRBJ2-3 and V is TRBV9, with D perhaps matching TRBD2 (6 bases). Germline CDR1 SGDLS, CDR2 YYNGEE. This CDR3 is built from 16 residues. V gave up 0 bases and J gave up 3 bases, with 14 bases separating them. CDR3 amino acids: CASSVAPVGGTDTQYF. CDR3 DNA: TGTGCCAGCAGCGTAGCACCCGTTGGGGGGACAGATACGCAGTATTTT.

CDR3 in amino acids: CASSYDSYEPQHF. DNA for the CDR3: TGTGCCAGCAGTTACGACAGTTATGAGCCCCAGCATTTT. The V call is TRBV6-5, the J call TRBJ1-5, with a weak D call TRBD1 (5 bases). The CDR3 is 13 amino acids. The V end was cut by 2 bases, the J end by 8 bases, with 10 bases between. Per germline, CDR1 MNHEY and CDR2 SVGAGI.

The genes are TRBV5-1 and TRBJ1-4; 7 positions agree with TRBD1. The CDR3 has 14 amino acids. CDR1 is SGHRS and CDR2 is YFSETQ in the germline V gene. After removal of 4 bases from V and 1 base from J, the junction contained 1 base not matched to a gene. This CDR3 is CASSRTGTNEKLFF. CDR3 sequence (DNA): TGCGCCAGCAGCCGGACAGGAACTAATGAAAAACTGTTTTTT.

This chain uses TRBV15 with TRBJ2-1, with D possibly TRBD1 on 5 matching bases. V shed 0 bases and J shed 9 bases, with 9 bases lying between them. Germline-derived CDR1 and CDR2 are LNHNV and YYDKDF (reference sequence). The CDR3 consists of 13 residues. The CDR3 bases are TGTGCCACCAGCAGAGATTACCAGGGTGAGCAGTTCTTC. Translating gives CATSRDYQGEQFF.

The CDR3 nucleotides read TGTGCCAGCAGCGTAGGGGGACAGGGGTACGATGGCTACACCTTC. It yields the protein CASSVGGQGYDGYTF. The chain recombines TRBV9 with TRBJ1-2, with 10 bases that match TRBD1. This CDR3 has 15 residues. Germline loops: CDR1 SGDLS, CDR2 YYNGEE. V gave up 0 bases and J gave up 6 bases; unmatched junction bases: 5.

The V and J genes are TRBV5-4 and TRBJ2-1, with D tentatively TRBD1 (5 bases). The CDR3 spans 14 residues. With 1 base removed from V and 8 bases from J, the gap between germline ends came to 13 bases. Germline V gives CDR1 SGHNT, CDR2 YYREEE (reference sequence). In nucleotides, the CDR3 is TGTGCCAGCAGCTTGCCCAAGGGGTTTGATGAGCAGTTCTTC. Its translation is CASSLPKGFDEQFF.

The chain couples TRBV29-1 to TRBJ1-1, with TRBD1 identical over 10 bases. CDR3 length equals 16 residues. Germline CDR1 is SQVTM and CDR2 is ANQGSEA. Losses at the gene ends were 3 bases for V and 0 bases for J; bases not matched to a gene: 7. Here the CDR3 reads CSVDPGTGVMNTEAFF. The CDR3 DNA reads as TGCAGCGTTGACCCCGGGACAGGGGTCATGAACACTGAAGCTTTCTTT.

V gene TRBV28 combines with J gene TRBJ2-1; D is possibly TRBD2 (5 bases). Deletions cut 7 bases from V and 6 bases from J, with 22 bases between. Germline CDR1 is MDHEN and CDR2 is SYDVKM. The CDR3 has 16 amino acids. CDR3 sequence: CASTPSAAPFTNEQFF. CDR3 sequence (DNA): TGTGCCAGCACTCCCTCAGCGGCGCCATTCACCAATGAGCAGTTCTTC.

The V and J genes are TRBV6-5 and TRBJ2-7; D remains ambiguous. The CDR3 sequence is 13 residues long. Trimming stripped 0 bases from V and 6 bases from J, with 9 bases between. Germline V gene sequence: CDR1 MNHEY, CDR2 SVGAGI. The CDR3 spells CASSYSTGAEQYF. The CDR3, as DNA: TGTGCCAGCAGTTACTCGACGGGCGCCGAGCAGTACTTC.

V gene TRBV20-1 combines with J gene TRBJ2-7; D is ambiguous. The CDR3 runs 11 residues. The germline CDR1 and CDR2 sequences are DFQATT and SNEGSKA (reference sequence). Trimming removed 1 base from V and 4 bases from J, with 5 bases in between. The CDR3 reads CSARAEYEQYF. CDR3 DNA sequence: TGCAGTGCTAGAGCGGAGTACGAGCAGTACTTC.